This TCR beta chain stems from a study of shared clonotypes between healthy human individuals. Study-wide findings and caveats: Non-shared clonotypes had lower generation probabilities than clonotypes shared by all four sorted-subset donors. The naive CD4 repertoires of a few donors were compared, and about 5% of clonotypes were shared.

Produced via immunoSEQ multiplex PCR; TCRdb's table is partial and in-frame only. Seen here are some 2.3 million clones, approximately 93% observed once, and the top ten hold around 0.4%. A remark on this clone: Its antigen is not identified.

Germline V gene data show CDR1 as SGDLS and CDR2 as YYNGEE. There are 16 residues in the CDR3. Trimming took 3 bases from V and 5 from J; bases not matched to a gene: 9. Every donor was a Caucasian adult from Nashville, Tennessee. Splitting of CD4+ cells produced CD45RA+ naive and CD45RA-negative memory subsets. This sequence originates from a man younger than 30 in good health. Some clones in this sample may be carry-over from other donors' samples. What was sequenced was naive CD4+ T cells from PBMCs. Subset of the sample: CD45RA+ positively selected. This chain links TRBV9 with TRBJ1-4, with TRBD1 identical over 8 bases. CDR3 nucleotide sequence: TGTGCCAGCAGCGCCCAATCAGGGGGCGTCAATGAAAAACTGTTTTTT. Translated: CASSAQSGGVNEKLFF.